What follows are 11 T cell receptor beta chains derived from one specimen sequenced in a study of shared clonotypes between healthy human individuals. The naive CD8 population came from CD45RO-negative cells selected for CCR7, without terminally differentiated effector memory CD45RA+ cells. This table comes from immunoSEQ multiplex PCR, and its TCRdb copy is limited to in-frame clones, with some not included. The sample lists millions of clones; roughly 94% were seen once. Sequenced input: naive CD8+ T cells sorted from blood. The origin of the receptors is a man aged 18 to 35 in good health.

This chain links TRBV10-1 with TRBJ1-1; D remains ambiguous. V was pared by 3 bases and J by 1 base, with 9 bases between. There are 14 residues in the CDR3. Germline V CDR1 and CDR2: WNHNN, SYGVQD (reference sequence). CDR3 amino acids: CASSDTDGNTEAFF. The DNA of the CDR3 is TGCGCCAGCAGTGACACGGACGGGAACACTGAAGCTTTCTTT.

The chain couples TRBV27 to TRBJ1-2, with 8 bases aligning to TRBD1. Per the germline V gene, CDR1 is MNHEY and CDR2 is SMNVEV (reference sequence). V was pared by 5 bases and J by 4 bases, with 15 bases of the junction left unmatched. The CDR3 is 17 amino acids. DNA of the CDR3: TGTGCCAGCAGTCCGAACTCAATACAGGGGGTTTTCTATGGCTACACCTTC. Amino acids: CASSPNSIQGVFYGYTF.

The chain joins TRBV13 to TRBJ2-1, with 7 bases lining up with TRBD2. Germline V gene lookup returns CDR1 PRHDT and CDR2 FYEKMQ (reference sequence). J gave up 6 bases and V 6 bases, and 8 bases lay outside the gene matches. The CDR3 extends over 14 amino acids. The CDR3 DNA sequence: TGTGCCAGCAGATATGGACTAGTTGGCAATGAGCAGTTCTTC. This translates into CASRYGLVGNEQFF.

This clone was observed a single time. The chain recombines TRBV7-8 with TRBJ2-2, with a possible D match to TRBD1 (5 bases). Trimming took 2 bases from V and 6 from J, leaving 10 bases between them. The CDR3 is made up of 14 amino acids. Germline lookup yields CDR1 SGHVS and CDR2 FQNEAQ. The CDR3 region has the DNA TGTGCCAGCAGCTTATTCGCAGGGTCCGGGGAGCTGTTTTTT. Protein sequence: CASSLFAGSGELFF.

V gene TRBV27 combines with J gene TRBJ1-1; 7 nucleotides line up with TRBD1. The CDR3 extends over 14 amino acids. The V and J ends lost 7 bases and 5 bases, in that order; junction bases with no gene match: 10. The V gene's germline CDR1 is MNHEY and CDR2 SMNVEV (reference sequence). In DNA, the CDR3 is TGTGCCAGCACTCAGGGGGGGAGTCGGACTGAAGCTTTCTTT. This codes for CASTQGGSRTEAFF.

Notes on this clone: The same CDR3 arises from other DNA sequences in this sample as well. The chain employs TRBV11-2 and TRBJ2-5; D unresolved. Trimming stripped 1 base from V and 4 bases from J, with 10 bases between. The V gene's germline CDR1 is SGHAT and CDR2 FQNNGV. The CDR3 is 14 amino acids. The CDR3 region is CASSLGGSGETQYF. The CDR3 region has the DNA TGTGCCAGCAGCTTAGGAGGTTCTGGAGAGACCCAGTACTTC. Full variable domain (remainder filled in from reference TRBV11-2 and TRBJ2-5): EAGVAQSPRYKIIEKRQSVAFWCNPISGHATLYWYQQILGQGPKLLIQFQNNGVVDDSQLPKDRFSAERLKGVDSTLKIQPAKLEDSAVYLCASSLGGSGETQYFGPGTRLLVL.

This clone was picked up one time. The chain combines TRBV7-9 with TRBJ2-7; D is uncertain. The CDR3 totals 11 residues. Germline CDR1 reads SEHNR; CDR2 reads FQNEAQ (reference sequence). Trimming stripped 6 bases from V and 5 bases from J, with 8 bases between. The CDR3 sequence is CASRDFNEQYF. CDR3 nucleotides: TGTGCCAGCAGGGATTTTAACGAGCAGTACTTC.

About this clone: This same CDR3 is encoded by further DNA sequences in the sample. V is TRBV5-4 and J is TRBJ2-1; no clear D. Germline V gives CDR1 SGHNT, CDR2 YYREEE (reference sequence). V was trimmed by 0 bases and J by 7 bases, leaving 5 bases between them. The CDR3 length is 12 residues. The CDR3 DNA reads TGTGCCAGCAGCTTGGGAACGAATGAGCAGTTCTTC. Residues: CASSLGTNEQFF. Complete variable domain (other parts from reference TRBV5-4 and TRBJ2-1): ETGVTQSPTHLIKTRGQQVTLRCSSQSGHNTVSWYQQALGQGPQFIFQYYREEENGRGNFPPRFSGLQFPNYSSELNVNALELDDSALYLCASSLGTNEQFFGPGTRLTVL.

Comments on this clone: The junction departs from germline at one end; a sequencing error may be responsible. V is TRBV6-5 and J is TRBJ2-3; D might be TRBD1 (6 bases). Germline CDR1 reads MNHEY; CDR2 reads SVGAGI. The CDR3 loop spans 14 amino acids. CDR3 sequence (DNA): TGTGCCAGCAGTTACGAGTGGGGGAACAGGGATCCGGTCTTT. Translation gives CASSYEWGNRDPVF.

To note about this clone: This sample includes further DNA sequences coding for the same CDR3. This sequence joins TRBV7-9 and TRBJ1-1; D not certain. The CDR3 extends over 13 amino acids. Trimming took 1 base from V and 1 from J, leaving 4 bases between them. Germline V gene data show CDR1 as SEHNR and CDR2 as FQNEAQ (reference sequence). The CDR3 loop is CASSLGANTEAFF. In DNA form, the CDR3 reads TGTGCCAGCAGCTTAGGAGCGAACACTGAAGCTTTCTTT. The variable domain in full, with the rest retrieved from reference TRBV7-9 and TRBJ1-1, is DTGVSQNPRHKITKRGQNVTFRCDPISEHNRLYWYRQTLGQGPEFLTYFQNEAQLEKSRLLSDRFSAERPKGSFSTLEIQRTEQGDSAMYLCASSLGANTEAFFGQGTRLTVV.

As regards this clone: No conserved phenylalanine or tryptophan is present at the end of the CDR3, so a read error is the likely explanation. The CDR3, as DNA: TGTGCCAGCAGCTTCGTGAACAGCAACTATGGCTACACCCTC. It translates to CASSFVNSNYGYTL. The chain joins TRBV11-2 to TRBJ1-2; D unresolved. Germline V lookup: CDR1 SGHAT, CDR2 FQNNGV. The germline V and J ends were trimmed by 3 bases and 2 bases, with 10 bases remaining between them. This CDR3 is 14 amino acids long.